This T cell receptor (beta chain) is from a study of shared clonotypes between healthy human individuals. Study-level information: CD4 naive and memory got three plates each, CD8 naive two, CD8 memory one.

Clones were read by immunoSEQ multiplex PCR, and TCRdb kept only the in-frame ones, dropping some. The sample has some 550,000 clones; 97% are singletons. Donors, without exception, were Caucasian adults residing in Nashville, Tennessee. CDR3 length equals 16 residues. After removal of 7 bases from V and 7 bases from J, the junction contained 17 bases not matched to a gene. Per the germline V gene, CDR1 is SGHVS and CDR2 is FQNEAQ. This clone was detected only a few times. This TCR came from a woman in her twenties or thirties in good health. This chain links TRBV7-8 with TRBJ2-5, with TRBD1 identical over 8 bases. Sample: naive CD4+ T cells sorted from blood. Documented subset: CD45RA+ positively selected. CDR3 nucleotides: TGTGCCAGCATCAATTCCAGGGGGCCGGAGCTAGGGACCCAGTACTTC. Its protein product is CASINSRGPELGTQYF.